The 20 T cell receptor beta chains presented below share a single source sample, sequenced in a study of T cell responses to AZD1222 COVID-19 vaccine. Libraries were prepared by immunoSEQ multiplex PCR; TCRdb keeps only in-frame clonotypes and omits some of them. The sample lists about 110,000 clones; 70% to 90% were seen once. Specimen: peripheral blood, collected 28 days after the second AZD1222 dose. Source of these receptors: an adult who received the AZD1222 COVID-19 vaccine.

The chain is built from TRBV4-1 and TRBJ2-5; tentative D call: TRBD1 (5 bases). V lost 4 bases and J lost 4, with 7 bases in between. Germline CDR1 reads MGHRA; CDR2 reads YSYEKL. The CDR3 is 12 residues long. CDR3 sequence (DNA): TGCGCCAGCAGCCTCCAGGGAGAGACCCAGTACTTC. Its protein is CASSLQGETQYF.

The genes are TRBV7-9 and TRBJ1-5; D is ambiguous. CDR3 length: 15 amino acids. The germline V gene has CDR1 SEHNR and CDR2 FQNEAQ (reference sequence). Trimming took 1 base from V and 0 from J, leaving 7 bases between them. CDR3 residues: CASSLGVGSNQPQHF. For the CDR3, the DNA is TGTGCCAGCAGCTTAGGGGTGGGTAGCAATCAGCCCCAGCATTTT.

J is TRBJ1-2 and V is TRBV19; D remains unclear. This CDR3 region has 17 residues. Trimming removed 7 bases from V and 0 bases from J, with 21 bases in between. CDR1 is LNHDA, CDR2 SQIVND, per germline (reference sequence). CDR3 sequence: CASTPTDTHSTNYGYTF. The CDR3 nucleotides are TGTGCCAGTACCCCGACGGATACCCATTCGACTAACTATGGCTACACCTTC.

The rearrangement uses TRBV7-6 and TRBJ1-5; 8 bases match TRBD1. Trimming cost V 5 bases and J 0 bases; bases outside gene matches: 9. The CDR3 has 17 amino acids. Germline assignment: CDR1 SGHVS and CDR2 FNYEAQ. CDR3 sequence reads: CASSRDTGGNSNQPQHF. CDR3 nucleotides: TGTGCCAGCAGCCGAGACACAGGGGGGAATAGCAATCAGCCCCAGCATTTT.

The J gene is TRBJ2-2, the V gene TRBV6-5; TRBD2 matches at 11 bases. Germline V gives CDR1 MNHEY, CDR2 SVGAGI. CDR3 size: 15 residues. With V trimmed by 6 bases and J by 5 bases, 5 bases remained unmatched. The DNA of the CDR3 is TGTGCCAGCAGATCCCTAGCGGGGGGTACCGGGGAGCTGTTTTTT. As protein: CASRSLAGGTGELFF.

The rearrangement links TRBV5-1 to TRBJ1-6; D is perhaps TRBD1 (6 bases). Trimming shortened V by 3 bases and J by 4 bases, and 11 bases separated the two germline ends. The CDR3 has 15 residues. Germline V gives CDR1 SGHRS, CDR2 YFSETQ. CDR3: CASSYGQGYNSPLHF. The CDR3 nucleotides are TGCGCCAGCAGCTACGGCCAGGGGTATAATTCACCCCTCCACTTT.

About this clone: Germline is not matched at one junction end, which may reflect a read error. V is TRBV12-3 or TRBV12-4 and J is TRBJ1-3; no reliable D call. The CDR3 sequence is 11 residues long. The CDR3 here is CASSLETRYSF. Written as DNA, the CDR3 is TGTGCCAGCAGTTTAGAAACACGCTACAGTTTT.

This clone was detected only once. The chain has TRBV11-2 and TRBJ1-1; unclear D gene. Trimming took 4 bases from V and 7 from J, leaving 13 bases between them. The CDR3 extends over 13 amino acids. Germline CDR1 is SGHAT and CDR2 is FQNNGV. Written as DNA, the CDR3 is TGTGCCAGCAGCTCCGACCTTCGGGGTGAAGCTTTCTTT. Translating gives CASSSDLRGEAFF.

V and J are TRBV28 and TRBJ1-2, with D maybe TRBD1 (6 bases). Between the trimmed V and J ends, which lost 9 bases and 8 bases, there was a span of 19 bases. The length of the CDR3 is 13 residues. Germline assignment: CDR1 MDHEN and CDR2 SYDVKM. The CDR3 spells CASVRGDWSGYTF. The CDR3 DNA follows: TGTGCCAGTGTGAGGGGGGACTGGTCAGGCTACACCTTC.

CDR3 sequence: CASTRDGGQETQYF. As DNA, the CDR3 is TGTGCCAGCACCCGCGATGGCGGCCAAGAGACCCAGTACTTC. The rearrangement joins TRBV3-1 (or the pseudogene TRBV3-2) to TRBJ2-5; D uncertain. The CDR3 runs to 14 residues. CDR1 and CDR2 (germline): LGHDT, YNNKEL (reference sequence). V lost 7 bases and J 1 base, leaving 13 bases between the germline ends.

This clone has ten or more counts. This rearrangement joins TRBV7-2 to TRBJ2-1; D call uncertain. This CDR3 contains 15 residues. CDR1 SGHTA and CDR2 FQGNSA come from the germline V gene. The V gene lost 1 base and the J gene lost 7 bases, with 14 bases spanning the gap. The CDR3 sequence: CASSLESVSANEQFF. CDR3 DNA sequence: TGTGCCAGCAGCTTAGAGTCCGTATCGGCGAATGAGCAGTTCTTC.

This clone was detected once. This chain joins TRBV11-3 and TRBJ2-3, with D hard to call. The CDR3 has 15 amino acids. V dropped 0 bases and J dropped 2 bases, with 9 bases sitting between them. Germline-derived CDR1 and CDR2 are SGHNT and YENEEA. The CDR3 DNA is TGTGCCAGCAGCTTAGACCCCACAGTCACAGATACGCAGTATTTT. Translation: CASSLDPTVTDTQYF.

This clone appeared a single time. V and J are TRBV19 and TRBJ1-1; the match to TRBD1 covers 7 bases. Germline loops: CDR1 LNHDA, CDR2 SQIVND (reference sequence). Trimming removed 7 bases from V and 0 bases from J; junction bases left unmatched: 2. There are 13 residues in the CDR3. The CDR3 sequence: CASMGTVNTEAFF. The CDR3 nucleotides read TGTGCCAGTATGGGGACAGTGAACACTGAAGCTTTCTTT.

The genes are TRBV6-1 and TRBJ1-1; D gene uncertain. V was shortened by 1 base and J by 1 base, with 4 bases between the two germline ends. The CDR3 length is 13 residues. Germline lookup yields CDR1 MNHNS and CDR2 SASEGT. CDR3 residues: CASSEDGNTEAFF. CDR3 bases: TGTGCCAGCAGTGAAGACGGGAACACTGAAGCTTTCTTT.

The CDR3 spells CASSTNPGGPYEQYF. The CDR3 nucleotides are TGTGCCAGCAGTACTAACCCGGGGGGGCCTTACGAGCAGTACTTC. The J gene is TRBJ2-7, the V gene TRBV27, with 8 bases matching TRBD2. Trimming cost V 5 bases and J 4 bases; bases outside gene matches: 10. Germline V gene sequence: CDR1 MNHEY, CDR2 SMNVEV (reference sequence). The CDR3 totals 15 residues.

The chain has TRBV3-1 (or the pseudogene TRBV3-2) and TRBJ2-1; a possible D gene is TRBD2 (5 bases). CDR3 size: 14 residues. V lost 4 bases and J lost 2, with 9 bases in between. Germline assignment: CDR1 LGHDT and CDR2 YNNKEL (reference sequence). The CDR3 reads CASSLDLTYNEQFF. As DNA, the CDR3 is TGTGCCAGCAGCCTGGACTTAACCTACAATGAGCAGTTCTTC.

V is TRBV6-6 and J is TRBJ1-1; TRBD1 is a possible D gene (5 bases). CDR1 MNHNY and CDR2 SVGAGI come from the germline V gene (reference sequence). V was shortened by 3 bases and J by 7 bases, with 9 bases between the two germline ends. CDR3 length: 12 residues. The CDR3 loop reads CASSYMQGEAFF. In DNA, the CDR3 is TGTGCCAGCAGTTATATGCAGGGTGAAGCTTTCTTT.

This clone showed up just once. This chain uses TRBV12-3 or TRBV12-4 with TRBJ1-1, with D unclear. This CDR3 spans 13 amino acids. Trimming left V 2 bases short and J 1 base short, with 5 bases between. CDR3 coding DNA: TGTGCCAGCAGTTTAAAGAGGAACACTGAAGCTTTCTTT. This gives the protein CASSLKRNTEAFF.

Only a few counts were recorded for this clone. This chain uses TRBV2 with TRBJ1-1; D gene unclear. Per germline, CDR1 SNHLY and CDR2 FYNNEI. V was clipped by 8 bases and J by 1 base, with 8 bases between them. CDR3 length: 12 residues. CDR3 DNA sequence: TGTGCCAGCCAGCCTGGGAACACTGAAGCTTTCTTT. This gives the protein CASQPGNTEAFF.

V and J are TRBV19 and TRBJ2-6, with no clear D. The CDR3 has 15 amino acids. Trimming shortened V by 6 bases and J by 0 bases, and 9 bases separated the two germline ends. Germline V gene lookup returns CDR1 LNHDA and CDR2 SQIVND (reference sequence). CDR3 protein: CASRPYSSGANVLTF. The CDR3 DNA follows: TGTGCCAGTAGACCTTATAGCTCTGGGGCCAACGTCCTGACTTTC.